This T cell receptor beta chain came from a study of T cells after posttransplantation cyclophosphamide. Overall study results and limits: Skin or GI-infiltrating T cells shared few TRB sequences with blood. Later post-transplant blood repertoires were often dominated by donor CD8+ memory clones. After PTCy, TRB diversity resembled that of CNI/methotrexate controls.

Trimming took off 6 bases at V and 10 bases at J, with 13 bases between the two ends. The germline CDR1 and CDR2 sequences are ENHRY and SYGVKD. This CDR3 has 12 residues. Here immunoSEQ multiplex PCR was the method, and the copy in TCRdb shows in-frame clones only, minus some. The sample includes some 18,000 clones, none of them occurring once. This clone occurred many times. Its matching antigen is unknown. Treatment was busulfan-fludarabine conditioning, a marrow graft, and cyclophosphamide on days +3 and +4. V gene TRBV10-3 combines with J gene TRBJ2-1, with a weak D call TRBD2 (5 bases). Sequenced material: PBMCs, taken after allogeneic stem cell transplant with posttransplant cyclophosphamide. This clonotype was sampled from a female patient under 45 who received an allogeneic stem cell transplant from a related donor, was CMV-positive, and had no GVHD. A share of the T cells may be of graft donor origin. CDR3 nucleotides: TGTGCCATCAGCGGAGGCGAGAAGGAGCAGTTCTTC. Its protein is CAISGGEKEQFF.